This passage covers 26 T cell receptor beta chains from one sample sequenced in a study of identical twins. TCRdb called the 5' RACE reads again in MiXCR, with one record for every CDR3 protein. This sample yields some 250,000 distinct CDR3 sequences, of which 10% to 15% are seen a single time; roughly 4.2% belongs to the top ten. These data are also associated with another study on yellow fever vaccine responses in identical twins.

The specimen was memory (CD45RO+) T cells sorted from blood. These receptors all come from a woman aged 18-30 years in good health.

The genes are TRBV27 and TRBJ2-2, with 8 bases matching TRBD2. V shed 4 bases, J shed 2 bases, and the junction held 6 bases outside the gene matches. CDR1 MNHEY and CDR2 SMNVEV come from the germline V gene (reference sequence). This CDR3 has 16 amino acids. CDR3 coding DNA: TGTGCCAGCAGTTGGATTACTAGCGGAAACACCGGGGAGCTGTTTTTT. Its translation is CASSWITSGNTGELFF.

This clonotype has ten or more counts. The chain joins TRBV29-1 to TRBJ2-5; D is unclear. Germline CDR1 is SQVTM and CDR2 is ANQGSEA. Trimming removed 5 bases at V and 6 bases at J, with 10 bases between. CDR3 length equals 11 residues. The CDR3 sequence: CSVLTGQTQYF. CDR3 DNA sequence: TGCAGCGTTCTCACCGGGCAGACCCAGTACTTC.

The chain couples TRBV6-2 or TRBV6-3 to TRBJ2-1; no definite D call. Trimming pared 7 bases from V and 8 bases from J, leaving 18 bases between. Germline V CDR1 and CDR2: MNHEY, SVGEGT. The CDR3 length is 14 residues. CDR3 DNA: TGTGCCAGCAACCCCACCCCGGCGCAAGATGAGCAGTTCTTC. It encodes CASNPTPAQDEQFF.

This clonotype has a handful of counts. The CDR3 DNA reads TGTGCCAGCAGTTCCCCTAGCGCTAGACCCGCAGATACGCAGTATTTT. It codes for CASSSPSARPADTQYF. V gene TRBV27 combines with J gene TRBJ2-3, with a tentative D call TRBD2 (6 bases). The CDR3 loop spans 16 amino acids. V dropped 4 bases and J dropped 4 bases, with 18 bases sitting between them. The germline V gene has CDR1 MNHEY and CDR2 SMNVEV (reference sequence).

This clonotype turned up a few times. The chain combines TRBV20-1 with TRBJ2-1, with a possible D match to TRBD2 (6 bases). The CDR3 is made up of 16 amino acids. CDR1 DFQATT and CDR2 SNEGSKA come from the germline V gene (reference sequence). V was clipped by 3 bases and J by 8 bases, with 23 bases between them. In nucleotides, the CDR3 is TGCAGTGCTAGTGGAGTCGGGGGAGCATTCGGGGATGAGCAGTTCTTC. As protein: CSASGVGGAFGDEQFF.

In this sample, this clonotype turned up a few times. The rearrangement joins TRBV20-1 to TRBJ2-5; D is unresolved. V gave up 0 bases and J gave up 5 bases, with 10 bases separating them. The length of the CDR3 is 13 residues. CDR1 DFQATT and CDR2 SNEGSKA come from the germline V gene (reference sequence). CDR3 DNA: TGCAGTGCTAGAGATCCTAATGTGGAGACCCAGTACTTC. Protein: CSARDPNVETQYF.

This clonotype came up many times. V gene TRBV3-1 combines with J gene TRBJ2-7; 9 bases map to TRBD1. This CDR3 is 16 amino acids long. Germline-derived CDR1 and CDR2 are LGHDT and YNNKEL (reference sequence). Trimming took 4 bases from V and 3 from J; bases not matched to a gene: 10. CDR3 loop: CASSRRTGEGGYEQYF. The CDR3, as DNA: TGTGCCAGCAGCCGAAGGACAGGGGAAGGTGGCTACGAGCAGTACTTC.

This clonotype was observed many times. The J gene is TRBJ1-4, the V gene TRBV3-1; D unclear. Germline V gene sequence: CDR1 LGHDT, CDR2 YNNKEL (reference sequence). V lost 4 bases to trimming and J lost 7 bases, with 10 bases between them. The CDR3 length is 13 residues. Here the CDR3 DNA reads TGTGCCAGCAGCCCCCGTCGTGGTGAAAAACTGTTTTTT. Amino acids: CASSPRRGEKLFF.

V usage is TRBV5-6 and J usage is TRBJ2-7; the D is unclear. The germline V and J ends were trimmed by 0 bases and 2 bases, with 15 bases remaining between them. The CDR3 covers 16 residues. CDR1 and CDR2 from the germline V gene are SGHDT and YYEEEE. The CDR3 DNA reads as TGTGCCAGCAGCTTGGGCGGACCGAATACCCCCTACGAGCAGTACTTC. Protein product: CASSLGGPNTPYEQYF.

The gene calls are TRBV2 and TRBJ2-2; D gene unclear. The CDR3 consists of 14 residues. Looked up from germline, CDR1 is SNHLY and CDR2 is FYNNEI. V was trimmed by 3 bases and J by 4 bases, leaving 9 bases between them. The CDR3 sequence is CASSERLTTGELFF. The CDR3 nucleotides are TGTGCCAGCAGTGAGAGACTGACCACCGGGGAGCTGTTTTTT.

This clonotype came up once. The genes are TRBV20-1 and TRBJ2-3; 8 bases are a match to TRBD2. The CDR3 is 15 residues long. Germline CDR1 and CDR2: DFQATT and SNEGSKA (reference sequence). Trimming took 0 bases from V and 1 from J; bases not matched to a gene: 3. The DNA of the CDR3 is TGCAGTGCTAGAGATCAAGCGGGGGGCACAGATACGCAGTATTTT. Its translation: CSARDQAGGTDTQYF.

V is TRBV29-1 and J is TRBJ2-3, with 8 bases that match TRBD1. The trim removed 2 bases at V and 5 bases at J, leaving 9 bases unmatched. This CDR3 is 15 amino acids long. Germline loops: CDR1 SQVTM, CDR2 ANQGSEA. The CDR3 region is CSVESGRGRGDTQYF. CDR3 nucleotide sequence: TGCAGCGTTGAATCTGGCAGGGGGCGGGGAGATACGCAGTATTTT.

The chain links TRBV29-1 to TRBJ2-2, with TRBD1 matching 8 bases. The CDR3 is 15 residues long. V trimming: 6 bases; J trimming: 2 bases; junction bases outside the gene matches: 8. CDR1 is SQVTM and CDR2 is ANQGSEA in the germline V gene. The CDR3 sequence is CSVTGDAANTGELFF. The CDR3 coding sequence is TGCAGCGTGACAGGGGATGCCGCAAACACCGGGGAGCTGTTTTTT.

This clonotype was detected ten times or more. This chain links TRBV18 with TRBJ2-3; D remains ambiguous. This CDR3 comprises 14 residues. Germline CDR1 reads KGHSH; CDR2 reads LQKENI. Trimming removed 3 bases from V and 7 bases from J, with 14 bases in between. For the CDR3, the DNA is TGTGCCAGCTCACCCGGGCGCGTGGTGAATACGCAGTATTTT. Protein sequence: CASSPGRVVNTQYF.

J is TRBJ2-5 and V is TRBV5-1; TRBD1 aligns across 9 bases. The germline CDR1 and CDR2 sequences are SGHRS and YFSETQ. CDR3 length: 14 amino acids. J lost 9 bases, V lost 0 bases, and 6 bases had no gene match. The chain's CDR3 is CASSLGQGVRSQYF. The CDR3 DNA reads TGCGCCAGCAGCTTGGGACAGGGGGTTCGGTCCCAGTACTTC.

V gene TRBV28 combines with J gene TRBJ2-7; maybe TRBD2 (7 bases). The CDR3 is made up of 15 amino acids. Trimming left V 6 bases short and J 2 bases short, with 17 bases between. Per germline, CDR1 MDHEN and CDR2 SYDVKM. CDR3 residues: CASRPRGAAPYEQYF. CDR3 nucleotides: TGTGCCAGCAGACCTCGGGGGGCCGCCCCCTACGAGCAGTACTTC.

This clonotype was seen a few times. The chain uses TRBV20-1 and TRBJ2-7; TRBD2 agrees at 8 bases. The CDR3 totals 19 residues. Trimming at V came to 0 bases and at J to 0 bases, leaving 16 bases not matched to a gene. Germline loops: CDR1 DFQATT, CDR2 SNEGSKA (reference sequence). The CDR3: CSARDPSGGLHGNSYEQYF. DNA of the CDR3: TGCAGTGCTAGAGATCCGTCGGGAGGGCTGCACGGTAACTCCTACGAGCAGTACTTC.

This clonotype turned up a few times. V and J are TRBV14 and TRBJ2-7; 7 positions agree with TRBD1. The germline CDR1 and CDR2 sequences are SGHDN and FVKESK. Trimming took 3 bases from V and 5 from J; bases not matched to a gene: 7. CDR3 size: 14 residues. The CDR3 region is CASSQWTGLNEQYF. The CDR3 region has the DNA TGTGCCAGCAGCCAGTGGACAGGACTCAACGAGCAGTACTTC.

The chain has TRBV12-5 and TRBJ1-1, with a possible D match to TRBD1 (5 bases). The CDR3 has 14 residues. V lost 3 bases and J 2 bases, leaving 10 bases between the germline ends. CDR1 and CDR2 (germline): LGHNT, FRNRAP. The DNA of the CDR3 is TGTGCTAGTGGTTTCGGGCAGGGAAACACTGAAGCTTTCTTT. Encoded protein: CASGFGQGNTEAFF.

The V and J genes are TRBV28 and TRBJ2-5; tentative D call: TRBD1 (5 bases). Looked up from germline, CDR1 is MDHEN and CDR2 is SYDVKM. Trimming shortened V by 4 bases and J by 4 bases, and 10 bases separated the two germline ends. The CDR3 has 13 amino acids. The CDR3: CASSWAGLETQYF. Here the CDR3 DNA reads TGTGCCAGCAGTTGGGCAGGGCTAGAGACCCAGTACTTC.

The chain carries TRBV7-9 and TRBJ2-7; 15 nucleotides agree with TRBD2. Looked up from germline, CDR1 is SEHNR and CDR2 is FQNEAQ (reference sequence). The length of the CDR3 is 17 residues. The ends lost 5 bases at V and 0 bases at J; junction bases unmatched: 5. CDR3 coding DNA: TGTGCCAGCAGCGCACGGACTAGCGGGAGGGGCTCCTACGAGCAGTACTTC. Its translation: CASSARTSGRGSYEQYF. Supplemented by reference TRBV7-9 and TRBJ2-7, the full variable domain reads DTGVSQNPRHKITKRGQNVTFRCDPISEHNRLYWYRQTLGQGPEFLTYFQNEAQLEKSRLLSDRFSAERPKGSFSTLEIQRTEQGDSAMYLCASSARTSGRGSYEQYFGPGTRLTVT.

The rearrangement uses TRBV2 and TRBJ2-1; 7 bases are shared with TRBD1. The CDR3 loop spans 13 amino acids. From germline, CDR1 is SNHLY and CDR2 FYNNEI. Unmatched junction bases numbered 6, after V lost 6 bases and J lost 7 bases. The CDR3 DNA follows: TGTGCCAGCAGCGCCAACAGGGGAAATGAGCAGTTCTTC. Translated: CASSANRGNEQFF.

The chain carries TRBV18 and TRBJ1-6; D call uncertain. Germline CDR1 and CDR2: KGHSH and LQKENI. V was cut by 6 bases and J by 6 bases, with 18 bases left in between. The CDR3 contains 16 residues. Here the CDR3 reads CASSGVGRSVNSPLHF. Written as DNA, the CDR3 is TGTGCCAGCTCCGGCGTAGGACGCTCCGTTAATTCACCCCTCCACTTT.

This sequence joins TRBV20-1 and TRBJ2-1; D gene unclear. Germline CDR1 reads DFQATT; CDR2 reads SNEGSKA (reference sequence). V shed 1 base and J shed 7 bases, with 5 bases lying between them. The length of the CDR3 is 11 residues. In DNA, the CDR3 is TGCAGTGCTAGAGTAGCAAATGAGCAGTTCTTC. This gives the protein CSARVANEQFF.

This clonotype was counted many times. V is TRBV12-3 or TRBV12-4 and J is TRBJ1-1; possible D gene TRBD1, 5 bases. The ends were cut back, 5 bases at V and 3 bases at J, with 16 bases in the middle. This CDR3 region has 15 residues. CDR3: CASSPRGLGHTEAFF. The CDR3 region has the DNA TGTGCCAGCAGTCCTCGGGGCCTCGGGCACACTGAAGCTTTCTTT.

This clonotype was seen a few times. V is TRBV18 and J is TRBJ1-5; D is ambiguous. The CDR3 is 14 amino acids. V lost 5 bases and J 0 bases, leaving 8 bases between the germline ends. Germline loops: CDR1 KGHSH, CDR2 LQKENI. The CDR3 protein is CASSGATSNQPQHF. CDR3 bases: TGTGCCAGCTCAGGAGCTACTAGCAATCAGCCCCAGCATTTT.